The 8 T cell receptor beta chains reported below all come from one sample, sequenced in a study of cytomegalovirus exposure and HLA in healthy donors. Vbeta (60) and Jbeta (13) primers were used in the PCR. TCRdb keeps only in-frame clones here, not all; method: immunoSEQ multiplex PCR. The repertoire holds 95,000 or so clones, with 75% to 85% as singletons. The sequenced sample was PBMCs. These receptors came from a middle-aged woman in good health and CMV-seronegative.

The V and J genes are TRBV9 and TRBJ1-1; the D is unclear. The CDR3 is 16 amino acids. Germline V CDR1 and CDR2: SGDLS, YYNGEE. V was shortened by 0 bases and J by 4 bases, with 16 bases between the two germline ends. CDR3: CASSVDPRGTSTEAFF. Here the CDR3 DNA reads TGTGCCAGCAGCGTAGATCCCAGAGGTACGTCCACTGAAGCTTTCTTT.

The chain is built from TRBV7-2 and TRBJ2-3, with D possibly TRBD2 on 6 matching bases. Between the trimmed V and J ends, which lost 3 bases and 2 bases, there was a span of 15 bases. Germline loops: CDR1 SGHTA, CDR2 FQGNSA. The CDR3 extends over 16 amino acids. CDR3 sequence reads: CASSFIPGGVTDTQYF. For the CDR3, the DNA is TGTGCCAGCAGCTTTATACCCGGGGGTGTCACAGATACGCAGTATTTT.

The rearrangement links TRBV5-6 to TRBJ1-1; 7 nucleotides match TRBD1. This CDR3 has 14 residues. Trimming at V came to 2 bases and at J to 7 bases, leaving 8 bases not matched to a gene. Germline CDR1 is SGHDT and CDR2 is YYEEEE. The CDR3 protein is CASSFSGGLVEAFF. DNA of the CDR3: TGTGCCAGCAGCTTTTCAGGGGGTCTCGTTGAAGCTTTCTTT.

The CDR3 spells CASSLGGGGRIQETQYF. The DNA for the CDR3 is TGTGCCAGCAGCTTAGGCGGGGGAGGGAGGATCCAAGAGACCCAGTACTTC. This sequence joins TRBV11-3 and TRBJ2-5, with 7 bases fitting TRBD2. J gave up 1 base and V 1 base, and 9 bases lay outside the gene matches. The CDR3 extends over 17 amino acids. The germline gives CDR1 SGHNT, CDR2 YENEEA.

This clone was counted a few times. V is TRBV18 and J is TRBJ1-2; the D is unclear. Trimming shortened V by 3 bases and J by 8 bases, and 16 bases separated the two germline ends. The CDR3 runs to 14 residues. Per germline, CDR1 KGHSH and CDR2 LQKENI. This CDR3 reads CASSPEGNLPGYTF. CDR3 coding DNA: TGTGCCAGCTCACCGGAGGGTAATCTGCCCGGCTACACCTTC.

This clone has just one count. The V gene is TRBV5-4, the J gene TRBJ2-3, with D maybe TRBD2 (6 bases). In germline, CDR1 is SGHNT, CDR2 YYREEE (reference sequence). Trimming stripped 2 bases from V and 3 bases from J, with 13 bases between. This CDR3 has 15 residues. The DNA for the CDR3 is TGTGCCAGCAGCTTAGGCGGGGTAAAAACAGATACGCAGTATTTT. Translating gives CASSLGGVKTDTQYF.

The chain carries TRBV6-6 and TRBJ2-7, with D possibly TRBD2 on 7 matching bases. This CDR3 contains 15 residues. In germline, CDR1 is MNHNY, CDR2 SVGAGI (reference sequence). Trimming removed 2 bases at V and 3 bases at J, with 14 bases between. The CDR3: CASSYPAGGHYEQYF. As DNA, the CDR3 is TGTGCCAGCAGTTACCCCGCCGGGGGGCACTACGAGCAGTACTTC.

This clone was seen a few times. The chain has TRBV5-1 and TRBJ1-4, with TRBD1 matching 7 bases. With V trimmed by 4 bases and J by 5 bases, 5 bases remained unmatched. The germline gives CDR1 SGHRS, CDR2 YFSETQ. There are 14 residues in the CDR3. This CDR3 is CASSPDRVNEKLFF. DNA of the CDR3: TGCGCCAGCAGCCCTGACAGGGTGAATGAAAAACTGTTTTTT. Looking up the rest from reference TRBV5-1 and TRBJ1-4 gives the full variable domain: KAGVTQTPRYLIKTRGQQVTLSCSPISGHRSVSWYQQTPGQGLQFLFEYFSETQRNKGNFPGRFSGRQFSNSRSEMNVSTLELGDSALYLCASSPDRVNEKLFFGSGTQLSVL.